Listed below are T cell receptor beta chains from one sample, sequenced in a study of vaccination and CD4 T cells after COVID-19. Antigen specificity for these receptors is unknown. TCRdb passed the PCR reads through MiXCR, listing each CDR3 protein once. The sample has fewer than 6,500 distinct CDR3 sequences, 56% seen once; the top ten hold 20% to 25%. Input material: CD4+ T cells from blood, cultured in vitro. The receptor source for this set is a human donor who had recovered from COVID-19. CDR3s include the opening cysteine and the closing phenylalanine or tryptophan. Each record gives: V gene, clone size, J gene, D gene, CDR3 protein, CDR3 DNA. A D gene is named only where the DNA matches it firmly. Only part of the rows carry a size: once, few, many, or a class if the clone is expanded.

>TRBV6-5|NA|TRBJ2-3|TRBD2
CASSYSRLAGGRTDTQYF
TGTGCCAGCAGTTACTCGAGGTTAGCGGGGGGCCGCACAGATACGCAGTATTTT
>TRBV25-1|NA|TRBJ2-7|TRBD1
CASSVWRQGTSYEQYF
TGTGCCAGCAGTGTCTGGAGACAGGGTACGTCCTACGAGCAGTACTTC
>TRBV5-1|NA|TRBJ1-5|NA
CASSPEGGGNQPQHF
TGCGCCAGCAGCCCGGAGGGAGGTGGCAATCAGCCCCAGCATTTT
>TRBV6-1|few|TRBJ2-7|TRBD1
CASSERQGFYEQYF
TGTGCCAGCAGTGAAAGACAGGGGTTCTACGAGCAGTACTTC
>TRBV6-1|NA|TRBJ1-1|NA
CASSGPGVAEAFF
TGTGCCAGCAGCGGTCCGGGAGTTGCTGAAGCTTTCTTT
>TRBV6-2/TRBV6-3|NA|TRBJ2-6|NA
CASRAGAAGANVLTF
TGTGCCAGCCGTGCGGGTGCGGCAGGGGCCAACGTCCTGACTTTC
>TRBV7-2|NA|TRBJ2-3|NA
CASRMTDTQYF
TGTGCCAGCAGGATGACAGATACGCAGTATTTT
>TRBV19|NA|TRBJ1-5|NA
CASTRGGDQPQHF
TGTGCCAGTACCCGGGGGGGGGACCAGCCCCAGCATTTT
>TRBV7-2|NA|TRBJ2-5|TRBD2
CASSPVGGGETQYF
TGTGCCAGCAGCCCTGTTGGGGGGGGAGAGACCCAGTACTTC
>TRBV20-1|NA|TRBJ2-7|TRBD2
CSARDPGGATFYEQYF
TGCAGTGCTAGAGACCCGGGAGGGGCGACCTTCTACGAGCAGTACTTC
>TRBV5-1|NA|TRBJ2-3|NA
CASSLGGVSTDTQYF
TGCGCCAGCAGCTTGGGCGGGGTTAGCACAGATACGCAGTATTTT
>TRBV7-3|NA|TRBJ2-2|NA
CASSLYPKGPIAGELFF
TGTGCCAGCAGCTTATATCCCAAGGGGCCCATCGCCGGGGAGCTGTTTTTT
>TRBV29-1|few|TRBJ2-2|TRBD1
CSVSTGGMRTGELFF
TGCAGCGTTAGTACAGGGGGCATGAGGACCGGGGAGCTGTTTTTT
>TRBV20-1|few|TRBJ1-2|TRBD1
CSAREGQGLNTF
TGCAGTGCTAGAGAGGGACAGGGGTTAAACACCTTC
>TRBV19|NA|TRBJ1-1|NA
CASNRWAEAFF
TGTGCCAGTAATAGGTGGGCTGAAGCTTTCTTT
>TRBV10-1|NA|TRBJ1-1|NA
CASSESGNTEAFF
TGCGCCAGCAGTGAGTCAGGGAACACTGAAGCTTTCTTT
>TRBV11-2|NA|TRBJ2-3|NA
CASSFPDRVGDTQYF
TGTGCCAGCAGCTTCCCGGACCGGGTCGGAGATACGCAGTATTTT